This TCR beta chain was profiled in a study of Graves' ophthalmopathy and Graves' hyperthyroidism. Amplification targeted the TCR beta CDR3 regions, with RNA transcripts as the source material. RT-PCR in the first round used HTBI primers; a second-round multiplex PCR followed. TCRdb passed the multiplex PCR reads through MiXCR, listing each CDR3 protein once. The sample holds about 400,000 distinct CDR3 sequences, around 20% seen once. This clonotype has a count of ten or more. What it recognizes is unknown. Regarding the study as a whole: Most expanded clonotypes from thyroid (those above 0.001 frequency) were also found in blood. The model flagged ophthalmopathy progression at roughly 70% sensitivity and roughly 72% specificity. Ophthalmopathy versus stable hyperthyroidism: 13-signature model gave about 87% sensitivity, 75% to 83% specificity.

CDR3 length: 17 amino acids. Trimming cost V 4 bases and J 0 bases, with 18 bases left between them. Sequencing was done on a sample of peripheral blood. This receptor was identified in a woman aged 18-29 years with Graves' ophthalmopathy. The V call is TRBV12-3 or TRBV12-4, the J call TRBJ1-1; no reliable D call. This chain's CDR3 is CASSWPFRGDMNTEAFF. The CDR3 nucleotides are TGTGCCAGCAGTTGGCCATTCCGCGGGGATATGAACACTGAAGCTTTCTTT.